This T cell receptor (beta chain) is drawn from a study of T cell responses to AZD1222 COVID-19 vaccine. Broader study findings: Sampling that yielded the repertoires occurred only after the peak T cell response. Females outnumbered males among donors, who were mostly white British; clonal diversity was possibly underestimated. Nearly half of spike-specific TCRs reportedly target unmutated variant regions. The CD4 TCRs associated with vaccination extended across spike and predominated at 160-218 and 743-854.

Clones were read by immunoSEQ multiplex PCR, and TCRdb kept only the in-frame ones, dropping some. Of 25,000 to 35,000 clones in the sample, nearly 95% were seen once. On this clone: No antigen is known for it.

Sequencing used peripheral blood, obtained on day 0 of AZD1222 vaccination. The sequence derives from an adult in good health.

Written as DNA, the CDR3 is TGCGCCAGCAGCTTGGGGACAGTCTCCTACGAGCAGTACTTC. It encodes CASSLGTVSYEQYF. The rearrangement uses TRBV5-1 and TRBJ2-7; TRBD1 might be the D (6 bases). Trimming pared 0 bases from V and 0 bases from J, leaving 7 bases between. The germline gives CDR1 SGHRS, CDR2 YFSETQ. This CDR3 is built from 14 residues.